This T cell receptor beta chain was profiled in a study of cytomegalovirus exposure and HLA in healthy donors. Overall study results and limits: A few V segments could not be told apart, such as TRBV6-2 and TRBV6-3, and were left out.

CDR3 size: 16 residues. Unmatched junction bases numbered 7, after V lost 4 bases and J lost 7 bases. CDR1 and CDR2 (germline): SNHLY, FYNNEI. Likely unrecorded immune exposures existed in these nominally healthy donors. Points on this clone: The antigen is unknown.

PCR involved 60 Vbeta and 13 Jbeta primers. This table comes from immunoSEQ multiplex PCR, and its TCRdb copy is limited to in-frame clones, with some not included. The repertoire has roughly 140,000 clones, around 77% of them found once; the top ten carry 4.9%. This TCR came from a woman aged 45-65 years in good health and CMV-seronegative. The V call is TRBV2, the J call TRBJ2-1; 13 bases line up with TRBD2. The sample was PBMCs. CDR3 bases: TGTGCCAGCAGTGCCAGGACTAGCGGGGGAGCTAATGAGCAGTTCTTC. Its translation is CASSARTSGGANEQFF.